This TCR beta chain is from a study of blood T cell repertoires in COVID-19. About the study: Samples representing acute and convalescent COVID-19 were sourced from the United States, Italy and Spain.

The CDR3 length is 14 residues. CDR1 MNHEY and CDR2 SMNVEV come from the germline V gene (reference sequence). V was cut by 0 bases and J by 9 bases, with 13 bases left in between. The method was immunoSEQ multiplex PCR; TCRdb's version includes in-frame clones alone and lacks a portion of them. The sample holds approximately 94,000 clones; around 88% are singletons and the top ten take roughly 4.6%. This clonotype was obtained from a human donor in a cohort sampled during active COVID-19. This chain uses TRBV27 with TRBJ2-3; weak D call: TRBD1 (5 bases). The sample taken for sequencing was peripheral blood. The CDR3 protein is CASSLSLQGKTQYF. As DNA, the CDR3 is TGTGCCAGCAGTTTATCGTTGCAGGGAAAGACGCAGTATTTT.